The 17 T cell receptor beta chains presented below share a single source sample, sequenced in a study of T-cell reconstitution after alpha-beta-depleted transplantation in children. For TCRbeta, the library was prepared with unique molecular identifiers. One entry per CDR3 protein results from TCRdb running MiXCR on the PCR reads. Counted here are some 300,000 distinct CDR3 sequences, around 10% occurring once; the ten biggest clones make up 7.5%. The sequences come from PBMCs, collected before TCRalphabeta/CD19-depleted stem cell transplant. These receptors were taken from a boy younger than two with acute myeloid leukemia, due to receive a stem cell transplant.

The chain carries TRBV20-1 and TRBJ2-2; D ambiguous. Trimming stripped 7 bases from V and 6 bases from J, with 18 bases between. This CDR3 is built from 14 residues. Germline loops: CDR1 DFQATT, CDR2 SNEGSKA (reference sequence). The CDR3 DNA is TGCAGTGTGAGGATGCTCGACGGCTCCGGGGAGCTGTTTTTT. This gives the protein CSVRMLDGSGELFF.

This clonotype was recorded many times. The gene calls are TRBV5-1 and TRBJ2-7; D ambiguous. CDR1 and CDR2 (germline): SGHRS, YFSETQ. V lost 0 bases to trimming and J lost 6 bases, with 10 bases between them. CDR3 size: 13 residues. The CDR3 is CASSLEPLREQYF. DNA for the CDR3: TGCGCCAGCAGCTTGGAGCCCCTCCGCGAGCAGTACTTC.

This clonotype occurred many times. The chain combines TRBV10-3 with TRBJ2-7; 7 bases are a match to TRBD2. The junction had 11 bases not matched to a gene; V was cut back by 2 bases and J by 4 bases. CDR3 size: 16 residues. In germline, CDR1 is ENHRY, CDR2 SYGVKD. CDR3 protein: CAISEVSGATTYEQYF. The DNA for the CDR3 is TGTGCCATCAGTGAGGTCAGCGGGGCGACCACTTACGAGCAGTACTTC.

This clonotype was detected ten times or more. V gene TRBV29-1 combines with J gene TRBJ1-1; no clear D. V was cut by 5 bases and J by 0 bases, with 10 bases left in between. The length of the CDR3 is 13 residues. Germline lookup yields CDR1 SQVTM and CDR2 ANQGSEA. CDR3 coding DNA: TGCAGCGTTTGTGGGAGGATGAACACTGAAGCTTTCTTT. Its translation is CSVCGRMNTEAFF.

This clonotype was counted at least ten times. The gene calls are TRBV3-1 and TRBJ2-3; TRBD2 aligns across 9 bases. Germline V gives CDR1 LGHDT, CDR2 YNNKEL (reference sequence). This CDR3 contains 14 residues. V shed 6 bases and J 5 bases; nucleotides not matched to a gene: 6. In DNA, the CDR3 is TGTGCCAGCAGTCCGACTAGCGGAGAAGATACGCAGTATTTT. This translates into CASSPTSGEDTQYF.

This clonotype was seen ten or more times. This CDR3 reads CASSFPFYEQYF. The CDR3 DNA reads as TGTGCCAGCAGTTTTCCTTTCTACGAGCAGTACTTC. The V call is TRBV12-3 or TRBV12-4, the J call TRBJ2-7; unclear D gene. The CDR3 loop spans 12 amino acids. V shed 3 bases and J shed 3 bases, with 6 bases lying between them.

This clonotype has at least ten counts. The rearrangement joins TRBV19 to TRBJ1-5; tentatively, D is TRBD1 (5 bases). The V gene's germline CDR1 is LNHDA and CDR2 SQIVND (reference sequence). V was shortened by 6 bases and J by 12 bases, with 21 bases between the two germline ends. This CDR3 spans 14 amino acids. The CDR3 region has the DNA TGTGCCAGTAGCCCCCTAGGGGTGTCGTCAATCCAGCATTTT. Amino acid sequence: CASSPLGVSSIQHF.

This clonotype was counted ten times or more. The chain has TRBV20-1 and TRBJ2-6; D gene uncertain. CDR3 length: 15 residues. The germline V gene encodes CDR1 DFQATT and CDR2 SNEGSKA (reference sequence). V was trimmed by 2 bases and J by 0 bases, leaving 8 bases between them. The CDR3 reads CSARPQSSGANVLTF. CDR3 DNA sequence: TGCAGTGCTAGACCCCAAAGCTCTGGGGCCAACGTCCTGACTTTC.

Ten or more counts support this clonotype. The chain has TRBV24-1 and TRBJ2-1; D gene uncertain. V was clipped by 7 bases and J by 8 bases, with 2 bases between them. The CDR3 runs to 9 residues. Germline V CDR1 and CDR2: KGHDR, SFDVKD. The CDR3 coding sequence is TGTGCCACCAGGGATGAGCAGTTCTTC. It translates to CATRDEQFF.

This clonotype appeared many times. This rearrangement joins TRBV5-1 to TRBJ2-3; 8 bases fit TRBD1. This CDR3 contains 15 residues. CDR1 is SGHRS and CDR2 is YFSETQ in the germline V gene. The junction had 7 bases not matched to a gene; V was cut back by 0 bases and J by 7 bases. CDR3 nucleotides: TGCGCCAGCAGCTTGGACGGCCAGGGGGCAAATACGCAGTATTTT. Translated, it gives CASSLDGQGANTQYF.

This clonotype was observed at least ten times. This chain uses TRBV12-3 or TRBV12-4 with TRBJ2-7, with D tentatively TRBD2 (6 bases). Trimming shortened V by 7 bases and J by 1 base, and 20 bases separated the two germline ends. This CDR3 contains 16 residues. The CDR3 loop reads CASTSRRGRTSYEQYF. In nucleotides, the CDR3 is TGTGCCAGCACTTCCCGGCGGGGACGCACATCCTACGAGCAGTACTTC.

The table lists this clonotype with many counts. V is TRBV28 and J is TRBJ1-6; tentative D call: TRBD1 (5 bases). This CDR3 has 17 amino acids. Germline V CDR1 and CDR2: MDHEN, SYDVKM. The ends were cut back, 3 bases at V and 0 bases at J, with 12 bases in the middle. The CDR3 is CASSFSPGSSYNSPLHF. The CDR3, as DNA: TGTGCCAGCAGTTTTTCCCCAGGGAGCTCCTATAATTCACCCCTCCACTTT.

The chain combines TRBV4-3 with TRBJ2-2; D not resolved. Germline V CDR1 and CDR2: LGHNA, YSLEER. This CDR3 has 14 amino acids. With 1 base removed from V and 3 bases from J, the gap between germline ends came to 6 bases. The CDR3 DNA reads as TGCGCCAGCAGCCAAGGGCCAGACACCGGGGAGCTGTTTTTT. Its protein product is CASSQGPDTGELFF.

This clonotype was detected ten times or more. The chain combines TRBV3-1 with TRBJ1-5; D remains ambiguous. Germline lookup yields CDR1 LGHDT and CDR2 YNNKEL (reference sequence). V was clipped by 0 bases and J by 6 bases, with 9 bases between them. This CDR3 comprises 14 residues. For the CDR3, the DNA is TGTGCCAGCAGCCAAGATCTTTCCGGTCAGCCCCAGCATTTT. Translated: CASSQDLSGQPQHF.

This clonotype occurred many times. The chain links TRBV5-6 to TRBJ1-5, with 8 bases identical to TRBD1. The length of the CDR3 is 16 residues. Germline CDR1 and CDR2: SGHDT and YYEEEE. V was pared by 0 bases and J by 7 bases, with 9 bases of the junction left unmatched. The DNA for the CDR3 is TGTGCCAGCAGCTTGGCGGGGGGAACAGGGGGGCAGCCCCAGCATTTT. Translating it yields CASSLAGGTGGQPQHF. The complete variable domain, with remaining parts taken from reference TRBV5-6 and TRBJ1-5, reads DAGVTQSPTHLIKTRGQQVTLRCSPKSGHDTVSWYQQALGQGPQFIFQYYEEEERQRGNFPDRFSGHQFPNYSSELNVNALLLGDSALYLCASSLAGGTGGQPQHFGDGTRLSIL.

A word on this clonotype: This may be a read error, as it is one base from a much larger clone. The V gene is TRBV3-1, the J gene TRBJ1-5; D unresolved. Per the germline V gene, CDR1 is LGHDT and CDR2 is YNNKEL (reference sequence). The CDR3 has 14 residues. Trimming took 1 base from V and 5 from J, leaving 9 bases between them. CDR3: CASSQGHDDQPQHF. CDR3 sequence (DNA): TGTGCCAGCAGCCAAGGCCACGACGATCAGCCCCAGCATTTT. Supplemented by reference TRBV3-1 and TRBJ1-5, the full variable domain reads DTAVSQTPKYLVTQMGNDKSIKCEQNLGHDTMYWYKQDSKKFLKIMFSYNNKELIINETVPNRFSPKSPDKAHLNLHINSLELGDSAVYFCASSQGHDDQPQHFGDGTRLSIL.

This chain uses TRBV10-3 with TRBJ1-2; 8 bases are shared with TRBD1. The CDR3 is 15 residues long. The germline CDR1 and CDR2 sequences are ENHRY and SYGVKD. The J segment lost 4 bases and the V segment lost 2 bases, leaving 6 bases of the junction unmatched. CDR3 amino acids: CAISEADRGGYGYTF. CDR3 coding DNA: TGTGCCATCAGTGAGGCCGACAGGGGTGGCTATGGCTACACCTTC.